This T cell receptor (beta chain) was identified during a study of shared T cell receptors in the human thymus (dated by TCRdb to the early 2020s). Broadly, across the study: The study examined how self-reactive, shared T-cell receptor alpha chains are generated in the human thymus.

Notes on this clone: The antigen it recognizes is unknown. Base qualities are not at hand, and no much larger clone is one base apart.

The library was prepared using the immunoSEQ multiplex PCR assay. Here the immuneACCESS table is served through TCRdb, limited to in-frame sequences with V and J called. Missing clones are a known gap in these copies; in checked studies unresolved V genes cover under half, and the rest lacks a known reason. The sample has under 700,000 clones on record, approximately 80% of them singletons. The biggest ten clones account for roughly 0.013% of the sample. Sequences SGHNT (CDR1) and YYREEE (CDR2) are obtained from the germline V gene (reference sequence). The CDR3 numbers 19 residues from cysteine through phenylalanine. CDR3 DNA only is kept here, 57 bases in frame from base 1. Germline trimming amounts to 3 bases on V and 4 bases on J, with 11 as the count of junction bases outside the gene matches. Another study also made use of these data, one on human thymus T cells. The other study reports the following: Immunologically healthy infants undergoing open corrective cardiac surgery for congenital heart defects in Finland were used as donors. Thymus tissue was collected as surgical resects that were removed during corrective cardiac surgery. V and J gene segment usage appeared biased in both thymic and peripheral blood repertoires. The related research found that thymic TCR repertoires overlapped highly between unrelated individuals. TCR alpha and beta repertoires from about eight infant thymus samples and four related peripheral blood samples were characterized in the study. The cohort included several male and two female infants, with donor ages spanning 7 to 244 days. Thymocytes were mechanically released from the tissue and were stored as pellets of roughly 9.5-30 million cells at -70 degrees C. A QIAsymphony instrument was used to extract genomic DNA from the frozen cell pellets. The immunoSEQ multiplex PCR assay was used to amplify the TCRB and TCRAD loci from a standardized quantity of quality-controlled genomic DNA. The amplicons covered the V(D)J region and were long enough to include the CDR3 and to identify the V and J genes. Amplicon sequencing was performed on an Illumina platform through the commercial immunoSEQ service. Corrections for primer bias and sequencing errors followed previously described methods, while TCRAD and TCRB definitions were based on the IMGT database. immunoSEQ Analyzer 3.0 and VDJTools were used for repertoire analysis, which covered basic statistics, V/J segment usage, diversity estimates, rarefaction and pairwise overlap. Chao1, ChaoE, Efron-Thisted, Shannon and inverse Simpson indices were used to estimate diversity, which was also estimated on datasets down-sampled to the smallest sample. Repertoire overlap was determined by strict matching of CDR3 nucleotide sequence, V gene and J gene, and Jaccard-based multidimensional scaling clustering was applied. Thymus samples yielded on average roughly 840,000 unique TCRB clonotypes, compared with around 84,000 from blood samples.

The sequence was obtained from a boy under two years old with a congenital heart defect. Donor details come from another sample of the same person, matched by shared clones. The chain couples TRBV5-4 to TRBJ2-1; 15 central nucleotides agree with TRBD2. The sequenced sample consisted of thymocytes. CDR3 reads: CASSYPGTSGRITYNEQFF. The bases are TGTGCCAGCAGCTACCCCGGGACTAGCGGGAGGATCACTTACAATGAGCAGTTCTTC.